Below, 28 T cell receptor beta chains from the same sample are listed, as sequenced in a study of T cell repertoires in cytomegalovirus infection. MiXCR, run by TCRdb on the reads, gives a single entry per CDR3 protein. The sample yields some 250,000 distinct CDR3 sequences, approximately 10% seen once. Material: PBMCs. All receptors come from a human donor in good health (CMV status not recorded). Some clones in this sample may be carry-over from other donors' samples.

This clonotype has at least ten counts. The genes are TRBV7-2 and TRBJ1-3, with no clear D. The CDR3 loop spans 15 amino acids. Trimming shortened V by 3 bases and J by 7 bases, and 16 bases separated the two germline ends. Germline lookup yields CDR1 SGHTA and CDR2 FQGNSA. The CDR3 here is CASSFSGHPSNTIYF. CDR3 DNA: TGTGCCAGCAGCTTCTCCGGTCACCCTTCGAACACCATATATTTT.

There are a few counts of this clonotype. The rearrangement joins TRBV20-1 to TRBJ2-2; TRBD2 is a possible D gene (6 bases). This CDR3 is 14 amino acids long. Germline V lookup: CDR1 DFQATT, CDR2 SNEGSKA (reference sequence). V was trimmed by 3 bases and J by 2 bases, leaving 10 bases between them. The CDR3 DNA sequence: TGCAGTGCTAGTGGGGGGTACAACACCGGGGAGCTGTTTTTT. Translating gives CSASGGYNTGELFF.

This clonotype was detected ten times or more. The CDR3 DNA sequence: TGTGCCAGCAGCCAAGGAGGACAGAGCAATCAGCCCCAGCATTTT. This codes for CASSQGGQSNQPQHF. This chain joins TRBV7-2 and TRBJ1-5; perhaps TRBD1 as D (6 bases). CDR1 and CDR2 (germline): SGHTA, FQGNSA. The CDR3 has 15 residues. V was clipped by 5 bases and J by 1 base, with 12 bases between them. Full variable domain (rest looked up from reference TRBV7-2 and TRBJ1-5): GAGVSQSPSNKVTEKGKDVELRCDPISGHTALYWYRQSLGQGLEFLIYFQGNSAPDKSGLPSDRFSAERTGGSVSTLTIQRTQQEDSAVYLCASSQGGQSNQPQHFGDGTRLSIL.

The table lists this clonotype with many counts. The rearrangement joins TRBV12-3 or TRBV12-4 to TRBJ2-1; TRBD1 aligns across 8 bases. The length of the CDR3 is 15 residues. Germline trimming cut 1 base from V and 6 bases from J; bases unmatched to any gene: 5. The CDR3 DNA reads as TGTGCCAGCAGTTTAGGACAGGGGTCCCTCAATGAGCAGTTCTTC. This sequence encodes CASSLGQGSLNEQFF.

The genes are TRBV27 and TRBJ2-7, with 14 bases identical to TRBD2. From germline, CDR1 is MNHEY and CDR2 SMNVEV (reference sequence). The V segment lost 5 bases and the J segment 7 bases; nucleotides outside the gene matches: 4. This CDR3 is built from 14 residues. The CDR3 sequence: CASSGLAGGGEQYF. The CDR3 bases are TGTGCCAGCAGTGGACTAGCGGGAGGTGGTGAGCAGTACTTC.

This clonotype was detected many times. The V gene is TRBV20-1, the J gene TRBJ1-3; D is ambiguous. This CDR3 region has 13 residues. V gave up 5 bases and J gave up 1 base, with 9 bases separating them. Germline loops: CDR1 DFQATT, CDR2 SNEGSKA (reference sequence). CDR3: CSAPGESGNTIYF. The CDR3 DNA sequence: TGCAGTGCTCCCGGCGAATCTGGAAACACCATATATTTT.

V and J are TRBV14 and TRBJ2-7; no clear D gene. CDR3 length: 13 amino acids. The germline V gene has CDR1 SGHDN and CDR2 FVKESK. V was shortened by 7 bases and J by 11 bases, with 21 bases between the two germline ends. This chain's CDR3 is CASNPVLGGEKYF. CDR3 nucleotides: TGTGCCAGCAACCCGGTTTTGGGCGGAGAGAAGTACTTC.

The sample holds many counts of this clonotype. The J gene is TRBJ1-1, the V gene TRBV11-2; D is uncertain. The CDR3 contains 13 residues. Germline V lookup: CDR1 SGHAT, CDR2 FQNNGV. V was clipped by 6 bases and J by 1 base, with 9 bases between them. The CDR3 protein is CASRSKGNTEAFF. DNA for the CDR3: TGTGCCAGCAGGTCAAAAGGGAACACTGAAGCTTTCTTT.

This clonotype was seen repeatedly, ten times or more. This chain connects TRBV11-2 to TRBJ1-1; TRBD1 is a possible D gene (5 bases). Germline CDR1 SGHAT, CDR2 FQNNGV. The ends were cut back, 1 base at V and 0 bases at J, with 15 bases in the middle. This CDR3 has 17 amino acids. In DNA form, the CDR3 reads TGTGCCAGCAGCTTAGGAGGGCAGGGAACCTTGAACACTGAAGCTTTCTTT. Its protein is CASSLGGQGTLNTEAFF.

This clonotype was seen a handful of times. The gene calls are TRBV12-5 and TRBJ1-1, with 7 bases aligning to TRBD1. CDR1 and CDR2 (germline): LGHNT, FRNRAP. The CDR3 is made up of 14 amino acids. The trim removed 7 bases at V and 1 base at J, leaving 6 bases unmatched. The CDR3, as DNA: TGTGCTAGTGACCACAGGGGCCGGAACACTGAAGCTTTCTTT. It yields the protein CASDHRGRNTEAFF. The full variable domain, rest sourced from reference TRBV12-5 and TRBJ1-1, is DARVTQTPRHKVTEMGQEVTMRCQPILGHNTVFWYRQTMMQGLELLAYFRNRAPLDDSGMPKDRFSAEMPDATLATLKIQPSEPRDSAVYFCASDHRGRNTEAFFGQGTRLTVV.

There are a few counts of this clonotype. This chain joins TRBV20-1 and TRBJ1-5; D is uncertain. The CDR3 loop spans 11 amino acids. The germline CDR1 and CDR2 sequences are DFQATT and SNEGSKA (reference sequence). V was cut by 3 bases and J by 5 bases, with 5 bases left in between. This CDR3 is CSASGDQPQHF. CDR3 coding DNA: TGCAGTGCTAGCGGGGATCAGCCCCAGCATTTT.

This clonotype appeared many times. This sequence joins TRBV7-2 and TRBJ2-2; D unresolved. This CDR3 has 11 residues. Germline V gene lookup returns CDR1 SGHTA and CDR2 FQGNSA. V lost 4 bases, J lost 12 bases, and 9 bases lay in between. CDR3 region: CASSSLPQLFF. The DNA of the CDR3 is TGTGCCAGCAGCTCCCTCCCCCAGCTGTTTTTT.

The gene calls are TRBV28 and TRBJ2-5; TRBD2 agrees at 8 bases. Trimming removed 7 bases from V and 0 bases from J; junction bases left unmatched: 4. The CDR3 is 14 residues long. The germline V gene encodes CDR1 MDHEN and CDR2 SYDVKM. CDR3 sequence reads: CASTGGGYQETQYF. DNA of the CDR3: TGTGCCAGCACCGGGGGGGGGTACCAAGAGACCCAGTACTTC.

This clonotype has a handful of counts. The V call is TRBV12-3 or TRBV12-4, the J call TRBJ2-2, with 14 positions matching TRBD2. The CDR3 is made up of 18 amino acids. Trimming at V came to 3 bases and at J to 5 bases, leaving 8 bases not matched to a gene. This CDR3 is CASSFRTSGRIGTGELFF. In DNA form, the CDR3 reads TGTGCCAGCAGTTTTCGGACTAGCGGGAGGATTGGGACCGGGGAGCTGTTTTTT.

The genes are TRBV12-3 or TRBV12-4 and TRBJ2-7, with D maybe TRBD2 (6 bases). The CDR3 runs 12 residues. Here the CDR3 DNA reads TGTGCGAGCCGGGGGACGCACTACGAGCAGTACTTC. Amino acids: CASRGTHYEQYF.

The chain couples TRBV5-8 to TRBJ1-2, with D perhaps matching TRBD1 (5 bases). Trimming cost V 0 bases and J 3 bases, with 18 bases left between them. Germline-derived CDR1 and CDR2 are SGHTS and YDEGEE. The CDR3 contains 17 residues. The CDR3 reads CASSLALRGRDHYGYTF. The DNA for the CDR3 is TGTGCCAGCAGCTTGGCCCTCCGGGGCAGGGACCACTATGGCTACACCTTC.

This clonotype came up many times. CDR3: CASRPLNSPLHF. Written as DNA, the CDR3 is TGTGCCAGCAGGCCGCTTAATTCACCCCTCCACTTT. The V gene is TRBV7-2, the J gene TRBJ1-6; no definite D call. This CDR3 has 12 amino acids. V gave up 6 bases and J gave up 6 bases, with 6 bases separating them. Germline V lookup: CDR1 SGHTA, CDR2 FQGNSA.

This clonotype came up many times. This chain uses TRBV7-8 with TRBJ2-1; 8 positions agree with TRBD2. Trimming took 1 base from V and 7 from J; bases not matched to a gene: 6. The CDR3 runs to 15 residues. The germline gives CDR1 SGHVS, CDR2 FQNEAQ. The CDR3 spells CASSLGTSLQNEQFF. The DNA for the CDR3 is TGTGCCAGCAGCTTAGGGACTAGCCTGCAGAATGAGCAGTTCTTC.

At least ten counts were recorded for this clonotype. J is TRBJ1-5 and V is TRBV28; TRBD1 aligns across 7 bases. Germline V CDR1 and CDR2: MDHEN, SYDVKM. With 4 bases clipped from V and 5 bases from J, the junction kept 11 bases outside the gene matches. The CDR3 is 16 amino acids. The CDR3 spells CASSSPFVGGDQPQHF. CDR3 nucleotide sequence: TGTGCCAGCAGTTCCCCCTTCGTAGGGGGCGATCAGCCCCAGCATTTT.

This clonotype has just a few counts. CDR3 coding DNA: TGCAGTGCTAGTTGGGGGGGGAGTTCACCCCTCCACTTT. Protein sequence: CSASWGGSSPLHF. The chain carries TRBV20-1 and TRBJ1-6; D may be TRBD1 (5 bases). Trimming stripped 3 bases from V and 9 bases from J, with 12 bases between. Germline values: CDR1 DFQATT, CDR2 SNEGSKA (reference sequence). The CDR3 runs to 13 residues.

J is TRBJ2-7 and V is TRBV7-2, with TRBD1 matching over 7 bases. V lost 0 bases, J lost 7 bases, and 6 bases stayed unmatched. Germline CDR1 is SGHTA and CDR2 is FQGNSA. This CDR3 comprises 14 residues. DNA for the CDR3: TGTGCCAGCAGCTTAGCAGGGGGCACGGAAGAGCAGTACTTC. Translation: CASSLAGGTEEQYF.

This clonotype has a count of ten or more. The CDR3 here is CASSPGTGSHGYTF. In DNA form, the CDR3 reads TGTGCCAGCAGCCCGGGGACGGGAAGCCATGGCTACACCTTC. J is TRBJ1-2 and V is TRBV7-3; TRBD1 might be the D (5 bases). The V and J ends lost 5 bases and 6 bases respectively, with 16 bases between them. This CDR3 region has 14 residues. Germline loops: CDR1 SGHTA, CDR2 FQGTGA.

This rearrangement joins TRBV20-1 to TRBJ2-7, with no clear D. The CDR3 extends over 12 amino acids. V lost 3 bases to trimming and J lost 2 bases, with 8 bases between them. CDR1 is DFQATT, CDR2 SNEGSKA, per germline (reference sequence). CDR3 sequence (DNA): TGCAGTGCTAGCAAGGGCGCCTACGAGCAGTACTTC. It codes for CSASKGAYEQYF.

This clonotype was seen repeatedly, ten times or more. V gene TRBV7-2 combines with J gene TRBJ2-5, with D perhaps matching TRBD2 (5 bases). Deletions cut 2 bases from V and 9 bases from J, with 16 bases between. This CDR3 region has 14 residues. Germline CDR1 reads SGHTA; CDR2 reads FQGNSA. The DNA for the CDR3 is TGTGCCAGCAGCTTAATCTCCAATCCGGAGGCCCAGTACTTC. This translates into CASSLISNPEAQYF.

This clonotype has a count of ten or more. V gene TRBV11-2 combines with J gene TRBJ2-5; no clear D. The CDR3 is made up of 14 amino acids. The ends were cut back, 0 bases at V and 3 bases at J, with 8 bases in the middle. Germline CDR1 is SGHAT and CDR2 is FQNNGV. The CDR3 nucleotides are TGTGCCAGCAGCTTAGATAGTGTGAAAGAGACCCAGTACTTC. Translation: CASSLDSVKETQYF.

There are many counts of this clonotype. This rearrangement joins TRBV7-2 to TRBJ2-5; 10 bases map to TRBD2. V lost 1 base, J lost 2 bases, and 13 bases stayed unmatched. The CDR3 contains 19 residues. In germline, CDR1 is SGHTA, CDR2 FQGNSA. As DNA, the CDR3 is TGTGCCAGCAGCTTAGGTTTGAGAGCGGGACTAGCGATGCAAGAGACCCAGTACTTC. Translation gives CASSLGLRAGLAMQETQYF.

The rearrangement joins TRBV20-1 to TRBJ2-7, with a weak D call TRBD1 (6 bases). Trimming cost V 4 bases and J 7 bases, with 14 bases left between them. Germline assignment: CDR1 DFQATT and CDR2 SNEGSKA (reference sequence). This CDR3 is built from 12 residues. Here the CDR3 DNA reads TGCAGTGCTAAGACAGGTTTTAGGGAGCAGTACTTC. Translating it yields CSAKTGFREQYF.

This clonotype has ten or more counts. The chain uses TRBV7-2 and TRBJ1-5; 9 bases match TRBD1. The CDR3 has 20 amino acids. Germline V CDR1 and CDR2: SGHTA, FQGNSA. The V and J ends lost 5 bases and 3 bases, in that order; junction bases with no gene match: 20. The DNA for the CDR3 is TGTGCCAGCAGCCGTAGACAGGGGGGGATAGGCATTGCTAACAATCAGCCCCAGCATTTT. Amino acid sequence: CASSRRQGGIGIANNQPQHF.